Shown below are 2 T cell receptor beta chains from a single sample sequenced in a study of identical twins. TCRdb re-called the 5' RACE reads with MiXCR, one entry per CDR3 protein. The sample has approximately 600,000 distinct CDR3 sequences; more than 9% are singletons. This sample was shared with a second study, whose subject was yellow fever vaccine responses in identical twins.

Sequenced sample: PBMCs. All receptors derive from a woman aged 18-29 years in good health.

The sample holds many counts of this clonotype. This chain joins TRBV5-1 and TRBJ2-2; D not certain. The CDR3 sequence is 14 residues long. V lost 4 bases, J lost 7 bases, and 14 bases lay in between. The germline V gene has CDR1 SGHRS and CDR2 YFSETQ. The CDR3 is CASSADENIGELFF. CDR3 sequence (DNA): TGCGCCAGCAGCGCGGACGAGAATATCGGGGAGCTGTTTTTT. Looking up the rest from reference TRBV5-1 and TRBJ2-2 gives the full variable domain: KAGVTQTPRYLIKTRGQQVTLSCSPISGHRSVSWYQQTPGQGLQFLFEYFSETQRNKGNFPGRFSGRQFSNSRSEMNVSTLELGDSALYLCASSADENIGELFFGEGSRLTVL.

This clonotype was counted between two and nine times. The chain is built from TRBV3-1 and TRBJ2-7; D unresolved. Germline lookup yields CDR1 LGHDT and CDR2 YNNKEL (reference sequence). The germline V and J ends were trimmed by 2 bases and 6 bases, with 11 bases remaining between them. The CDR3 has 13 amino acids. The DNA of the CDR3 is TGTGCCAGCAGCCAACGACCTCGAACCGAGCAGTACTTC. Protein: CASSQRPRTEQYF.